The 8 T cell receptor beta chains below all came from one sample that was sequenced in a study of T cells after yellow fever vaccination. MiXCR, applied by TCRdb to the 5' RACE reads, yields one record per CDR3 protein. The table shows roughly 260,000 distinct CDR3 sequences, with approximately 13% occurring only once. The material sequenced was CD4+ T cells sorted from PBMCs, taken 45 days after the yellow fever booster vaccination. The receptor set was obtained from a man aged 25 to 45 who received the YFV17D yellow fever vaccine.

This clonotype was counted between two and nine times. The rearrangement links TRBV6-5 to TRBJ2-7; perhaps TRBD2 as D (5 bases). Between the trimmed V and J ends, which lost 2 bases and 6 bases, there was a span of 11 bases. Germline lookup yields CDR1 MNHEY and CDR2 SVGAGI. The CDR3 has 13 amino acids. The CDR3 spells CASSYGLASEQYF. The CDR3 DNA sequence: TGTGCCAGCAGTTACGGTCTAGCATCCGAGCAGTACTTC.

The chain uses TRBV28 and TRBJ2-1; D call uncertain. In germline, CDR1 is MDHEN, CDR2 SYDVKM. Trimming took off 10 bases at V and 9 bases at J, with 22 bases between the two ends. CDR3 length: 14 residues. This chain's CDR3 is CATDRIAGDGEQFF. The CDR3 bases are TGTGCCACCGACCGGATCGCAGGAGACGGTGAGCAGTTCTTC.

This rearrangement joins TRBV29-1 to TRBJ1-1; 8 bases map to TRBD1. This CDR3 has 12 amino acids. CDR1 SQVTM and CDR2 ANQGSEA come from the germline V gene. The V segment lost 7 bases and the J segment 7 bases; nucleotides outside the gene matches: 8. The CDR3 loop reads CSASDRAREAFF. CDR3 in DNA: TGCAGCGCTTCGGACAGGGCCCGTGAAGCTTTCTTT.

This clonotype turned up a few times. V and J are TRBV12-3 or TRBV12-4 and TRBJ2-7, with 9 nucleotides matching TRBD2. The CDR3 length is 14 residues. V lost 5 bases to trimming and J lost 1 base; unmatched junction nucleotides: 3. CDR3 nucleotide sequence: TGTGCCAGCAGTAGCGGGGGGTCGTCCTACGAGCAGTACTTC. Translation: CASSSGGSSYEQYF.

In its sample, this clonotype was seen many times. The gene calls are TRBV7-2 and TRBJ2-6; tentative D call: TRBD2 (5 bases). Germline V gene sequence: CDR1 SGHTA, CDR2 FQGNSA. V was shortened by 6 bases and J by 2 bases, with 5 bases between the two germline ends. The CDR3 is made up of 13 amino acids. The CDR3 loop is CASRRAGANVLTF. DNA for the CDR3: TGTGCCAGCAGGAGGGCTGGGGCCAACGTCCTGACTTTC.

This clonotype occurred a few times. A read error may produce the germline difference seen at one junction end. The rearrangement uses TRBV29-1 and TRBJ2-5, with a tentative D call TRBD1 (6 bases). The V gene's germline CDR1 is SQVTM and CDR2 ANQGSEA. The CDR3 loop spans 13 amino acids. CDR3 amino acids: CSVGGQLQESQYF. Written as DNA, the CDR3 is TGCAGCGTTGGCGGACAGCTTCAAGAGTCCCAGTACTTC.

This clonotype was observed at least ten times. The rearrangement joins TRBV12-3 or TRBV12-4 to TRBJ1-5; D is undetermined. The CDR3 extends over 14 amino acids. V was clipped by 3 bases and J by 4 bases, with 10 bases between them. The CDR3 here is CASSLGGGNQPQHF. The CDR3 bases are TGTGCCAGCAGTTTGGGAGGAGGGAATCAGCCCCAGCATTTT.

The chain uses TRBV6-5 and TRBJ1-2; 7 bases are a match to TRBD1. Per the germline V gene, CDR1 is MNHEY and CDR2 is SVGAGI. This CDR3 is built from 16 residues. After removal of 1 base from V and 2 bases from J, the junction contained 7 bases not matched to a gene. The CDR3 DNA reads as TGTGCCAGCAGTTACTTGGGGACAGCAAAGAACTATGGCTACACCTTC. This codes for CASSYLGTAKNYGYTF.